Listed below are T cell receptor beta chains from one sample, sequenced in a study of blood T cell repertoires in COVID-19. The data were produced by immunoSEQ multiplex PCR, yet TCRdb's version contains in-frame clones alone and is incomplete. The table lists roughly 60,000 clones, 87% of them singletons. Source material: peripheral blood. Every receptor here comes from a human donor with acute or convalescent COVID-19. The donor label of this sample is uncertain. Each CDR3 is given with its conserved first and last residue. D genes are given only for firm matches. Only part of the rows carry a size: once, few, many, or a class if the clone is expanded.

j_gene: TRBJ2-1; d_gene: TRBD2; abundance: NA; v_gene: TRBV11-1; CDR3nt: TGTGCCAGCAGGGGATTACTAGCGGGAGGGTTCAATGAGCAGTTCTTC; CDR3aa: CASRGLLAGGFNEQFF
j_gene: TRBJ1-6; d_gene: NA; abundance: NA; v_gene: TRBV3-1/TRBV3-2; CDR3nt: TGTGCCAGCAGCCCCACAGGGTTAGCGAATTCACCCCTCCACTTT; CDR3aa: CASSPTGLANSPLHF
j_gene: TRBJ2-1; d_gene: TRBD2; abundance: NA; v_gene: TRBV11-3; CDR3nt: TGTGCCAGCAGTTTGGAAGCGGGAGGCTACAATGAGCAGTTCTTC; CDR3aa: CASSLEAGGYNEQFF
j_gene: TRBJ2-2; d_gene: TRBD2; abundance: NA; v_gene: TRBV5-4; CDR3nt: TGTGCCAGCAGCGTAGTAGCGGGAGGTTATATCGGGGAGCTGTTTTTT; CDR3aa: CASSVVAGGYIGELFF
j_gene: TRBJ2-1; d_gene: NA; abundance: NA; v_gene: TRBV3-1/TRBV3-2; CDR3nt: TGTGCCAGCAGCCAAGACTTACTCTACAATGAGCAGTTCTTC; CDR3aa: CASSQDLLYNEQFF
j_gene: TRBJ1-1; d_gene: NA; abundance: NA; v_gene: TRBV24-1; CDR3nt: TGTGCCACCAGTGGGGAAAACCGGGGGAACACTGAAGCTTTCTTT; CDR3aa: CATSGENRGNTEAFF
j_gene: TRBJ1-4; d_gene: TRBD1; abundance: NA; v_gene: TRBV6-6; CDR3nt: TGTGCCACCACCGGGACAGATTCTAATGAAAAACTGTTTTTT; CDR3aa: CATTGTDSNEKLFF
j_gene: TRBJ2-7; d_gene: NA; abundance: NA; v_gene: TRBV10-3; CDR3nt: TGTGCCATCAGTGAGTCAATGAGCCTAGCGTTCGAGCAGTACTTC; CDR3aa: CAISESMSLAFEQYF
j_gene: TRBJ2-5; d_gene: TRBD2; abundance: NA; v_gene: TRBV29-1; CDR3nt: TGCAGCGTGGTGTTTGGAGCGGGAGGTGAGACCCAGTACTTC; CDR3aa: CSVVFGAGGETQYF
j_gene: TRBJ1-4; d_gene: TRBD1; abundance: NA; v_gene: TRBV11-2; CDR3nt: TGTGCCAGCAGCCCAGTCCGGGACAGGGGACGAGAAAAACTGTTTTTT; CDR3aa: CASSPVRDRGREKLFF
j_gene: TRBJ2-7; d_gene: NA; abundance: NA; v_gene: TRBV20-1; CDR3nt: TGCAGTGCCCGACTTGTCTACGAGCAGTACTTC; CDR3aa: CSARLVYEQYF
j_gene: TRBJ2-3; d_gene: TRBD2; abundance: NA; v_gene: TRBV7-9; CDR3nt: TGTGCCAGCAGCTTAGAGGGACTAGCGGTGAGAGATACGCAGTATTTT; CDR3aa: CASSLEGLAVRDTQYF
j_gene: TRBJ1-1; d_gene: NA; abundance: NA; v_gene: TRBV18; CDR3nt: TGTGCCAGCTCACCTTTAGTCCCGCGGGCCGTTGTCACTGAAGCTTTCTTT; CDR3aa: CASSPLVPRAVVTEAFF
j_gene: TRBJ1-5; d_gene: NA; abundance: NA; v_gene: TRBV6-1; CDR3nt: TGTGCCAGCAGTGATGTCAGGGCGGTGCGGAATCAGCCCCAGCATTTT; CDR3aa: CASSDVRAVRNQPQHF
j_gene: TRBJ1-4; d_gene: TRBD1; abundance: NA; v_gene: TRBV11-2; CDR3nt: TGTGCCAGCAGCTTATTTATCCCGGACAGGGGGTTGTTTTTT; CDR3aa: CASSLFIPDRGLFF
j_gene: TRBJ1-4; d_gene: TRBD1; abundance: NA; v_gene: TRBV7-2; CDR3nt: TGTGCCAGCAGCCCCGGACAGGGATGGGGTGAAAAACTGTTTTTT; CDR3aa: CASSPGQGWGEKLFF
j_gene: TRBJ1-1; d_gene: NA; abundance: NA; v_gene: TRBV3-1/TRBV3-2; CDR3nt: TGTGCCAGCAGCCAAATAACAGGTGAAGCTTTCTTT; CDR3aa: CASSQITGEAFF
j_gene: TRBJ2-3; d_gene: NA; abundance: NA; v_gene: TRBV5-1; CDR3nt: TGCGCCAGCAGAGAAGGGGCAGATACGCAGTATTTT; CDR3aa: CASREGADTQYF
j_gene: TRBJ1-3; d_gene: NA; abundance: NA; v_gene: TRBV19; CDR3nt: TGTGCCAGTACCCCCGAGGATTCTCTCTCTGGAAACACCATATATTTT; CDR3aa: CASTPEDSLSGNTIYF
j_gene: TRBJ1-6; d_gene: TRBD1; abundance: many; v_gene: TRBV18; CDR3nt: TGTGCCAGCTCACCAGACAGGGTGGGATCACCCCTCCACTTT; CDR3aa: CASSPDRVGSPLHF
j_gene: TRBJ1-4; d_gene: TRBD1; abundance: NA; v_gene: TRBV5-1; CDR3nt: TGCGCCAGCAGCTTGACGCCGGACAGGGTCAATGAAAAACTGTTTTTT; CDR3aa: CASSLTPDRVNEKLFF
j_gene: TRBJ2-3; d_gene: TRBD2; abundance: NA; v_gene: TRBV5-1; CDR3nt: TGCGCCAGCAGCCCTCCAGCGGGAGGAAGGACAGATACGCAGTATTTT; CDR3aa: CASSPPAGGRTDTQYF
j_gene: TRBJ1-3; d_gene: NA; abundance: NA; v_gene: TRBV3-1/TRBV3-2; CDR3nt: TGTGCCAGCAGCCAGCTTCGGGGAGTGGGAAACACCATATATTTT; CDR3aa: CASSQLRGVGNTIYF
j_gene: TRBJ2-7; d_gene: TRBD1; abundance: NA; v_gene: TRBV29-1; CDR3nt: TGCAGCGTTACGACAGGGCCCTACGAGCAGTACTTC; CDR3aa: CSVTTGPYEQYF
j_gene: TRBJ1-1; d_gene: TRBD1; abundance: NA; v_gene: TRBV28; CDR3nt: TGTGCCAGCAGTCAATCCGGGACAGGGGGCATGAACACTGAAGCTTTCTTT; CDR3aa: CASSQSGTGGMNTEAFF
j_gene: TRBJ1-4; d_gene: NA; abundance: NA; v_gene: TRBV5-1; CDR3nt: TGCGCCAGCAGCTCCGGTGAAACTAATGAAAAACTGTTTTTT; CDR3aa: CASSSGETNEKLFF